Listed below are T cell receptor beta chains from one sample, sequenced in a study of blood T cell repertoires in COVID-19. The method was immunoSEQ multiplex PCR; TCRdb's version includes in-frame clones alone and lacks a portion of them. The data show roughly 15,000 clones, 84% seen once. What was sequenced was peripheral blood. The source of these receptors is a man in his fifties or sixties with active COVID-19. The CDR3 runs from the conserved cysteine through the conserved F or W.

CDR3aa	v_gene	j_gene
CASREGQSFYGYTF	TRBV11-2	TRBJ1-2
CASSVPQPAYTGRNTEAFF	TRBV9	TRBJ1-1
CASSLAGLLNTEAFF	TRBV27	TRBJ1-1
CATRGQGPEQYF	TRBV24-1	TRBJ2-7
CASKLAGNNEQFF	TRBV27	TRBJ2-1
CASSQGTQGTQYF	TRBV3-1/TRBV3-2	TRBJ2-3
CASSLYDRNTEAFF	TRBV27	TRBJ1-1
CASSLAQGRHGYTF	TRBV5-4	TRBJ1-2
CASSETGVSPLHF	TRBV10-1	TRBJ1-6
CASSLAASSYNEQFF	TRBV7-3	TRBJ2-1
CASSMGLGSVEQYF	TRBV19	TRBJ2-7
CASTEDLGISGNTIYF	TRBV28	TRBJ1-3
CASSYYASGTTDTQYF	TRBV6-6	TRBJ2-3
CASSYRGPYEQYF	TRBV6-5	TRBJ2-7
CAISGGTVNSPLHF	TRBV10-3	TRBJ1-6
CASSPPLTDTQYF	TRBV18	TRBJ2-3
CASSLGSGDGYWDEKLFF	TRBV3-1/TRBV3-2	TRBJ1-4
CASSPLVSSGNTDTQYF	TRBV7-9	TRBJ2-3
CASSSQGGTYEQYF	TRBV28	TRBJ2-7
CASSLSGSGEQYF	TRBV5-1	TRBJ2-7
CASSVGGGVGTDTQYF	TRBV9	TRBJ2-3
CASSDSAGVDEQFF	TRBV10-1	TRBJ2-1
CASSETRRSSYNEQFF	TRBV9	TRBJ2-1
CASSLSQGSDTEAFF	TRBV7-3	TRBJ1-1
CASSMRGCGSSYNEQFF	TRBV21-1	TRBJ2-1
CASSEARGYEQYF	TRBV19	TRBJ2-7
CASRELSDRSNEKLFF	TRBV28	TRBJ1-4
CASSLTGPQGDTQYF	TRBV28	TRBJ2-3
CASSLALAGSRDTQYF	TRBV7-8	TRBJ2-3
CASSFRGSQKLFF	TRBV5-1	TRBJ1-4
CASLDRGTDTQYF	TRBV19	TRBJ2-3
CASSLALTGGHTEAFF	TRBV5-6	TRBJ1-1